The 10 T cell receptor beta chains below come from one sample, sequenced in a study of T-cell memory formation after mild COVID-19. From the 5' RACE reads, TCRdb called clonotypes with MiXCR, one entry per CDR3 protein. The sample consists of approximately 560,000 distinct CDR3 sequences, roughly 17% of them appearing once. Sequenced input: PBMCs or a T cell subset sorted from them (not recorded which). The receptors come from an adult woman who had mild COVID-19 (a few samples of this study predate the infection). Cell type and time point are not known.

The rearrangement uses TRBV5-1 and TRBJ1-4, with 9 bases lining up with TRBD1. CDR3 length: 15 residues. The V and J ends lost 1 base and 7 bases, in that order; junction bases with no gene match: 5. Germline CDR1 reads SGHRS; CDR2 reads YFSETQ. CDR3 in DNA: TGCGCCAGCAGCTTGACAGGGGGCAATGCTGAAAAACTGTTTTTT. Translation gives CASSLTGGNAEKLFF.

This clonotype was counted between two and nine times. A much larger clone is a single base away; this may be a read error. The V and J genes are TRBV5-1 and TRBJ1-5; D is ambiguous. CDR1 is SGHRS, CDR2 YFSETQ, per germline. This CDR3 comprises 13 residues. V lost 0 bases and J lost 5, with 6 bases in between. CDR3 residues: CASSLDTYQPQHF. CDR3 in DNA: TGCGCCAGCAGCTTGGACACCTATCAGCCCCAGCATTTT. Full variable domain (remainder filled in from reference TRBV5-1 and TRBJ1-5): KAGVTQTPRYLIKTRGQQVTLSCSPISGHRSVSWYQQTPGQGLQFLFEYFSETQRNKGNFPGRFSGRQFSNSRSEMNVSTLELGDSALYLCASSLDTYQPQHFGDGTRLSIL.

This chain joins TRBV11-2 and TRBJ2-1; D may be TRBD2 (6 bases). V was trimmed by 5 bases and J by 6 bases, leaving 11 bases between them. The CDR3 is 13 amino acids. Germline CDR1 and CDR2: SGHAT and FQNNGV. CDR3: CASSLGGFNEQFF. CDR3 bases: TGTGCCAGCAGCCTCGGGGGTTTCAATGAGCAGTTCTTC. Full variable domain (outside the CDR3, taken from reference TRBV11-2 and TRBJ2-1): EAGVAQSPRYKIIEKRQSVAFWCNPISGHATLYWYQQILGQGPKLLIQFQNNGVVDDSQLPKDRFSAERLKGVDSTLKIQPAKLEDSAVYLCASSLGGFNEQFFGPGTRLTVL.

This clonotype was picked up one time. This chain links TRBV9 with TRBJ2-3, with D possibly being TRBD1 or TRBD2 (6 bases each). The CDR3 totals 16 residues. The ends were cut back, 3 bases at V and 2 bases at J, with 16 bases in the middle. Germline CDR1 reads SGDLS; CDR2 reads YYNGEE. The CDR3 sequence is CASSDSGGGTTDTQYF. CDR3 nucleotides: TGTGCCAGCAGCGACTCCGGAGGGGGGACCACAGATACGCAGTATTTT.

The chain carries TRBV19 and TRBJ1-1; no definite D call. In germline, CDR1 is LNHDA, CDR2 SQIVND (reference sequence). The CDR3 has 14 amino acids. V lost 3 bases, J lost 6 bases, and 14 bases lay in between. CDR3 region: CASSISSGGAEAFF. CDR3 nucleotide sequence: TGTGCCAGTAGTATTTCGAGCGGAGGCGCTGAAGCTTTCTTT. Full variable domain (remainder filled in from reference TRBV19 and TRBJ1-1): DGGITQSPKYLFRKEGQNVTLSCEQNLNHDAMYWYRQDPGQGLRLIYYSQIVNDFQKGDIAEGYSVSREKKESFPLTVTSAQKNPTAFYLCASSISSGGAEAFFGQGTRLTVV.

This clonotype was detected a few times. This chain uses TRBV6-5 with TRBJ2-1; TRBD1 matches at 10 bases. Germline-derived CDR1 and CDR2 are MNHEY and SVGAGI. V shed 0 bases and J 5 bases; nucleotides not matched to a gene: 4. The CDR3 spans 16 residues. DNA for the CDR3: TGTGCCAGCAGTTACTCGGGGACAGGGGCCAACAATGAGCAGTTCTTC. This encodes CASSYSGTGANNEQFF.

V and J are TRBV20-1 and TRBJ1-6; D is uncertain. The CDR3 has 17 amino acids. The germline V gene encodes CDR1 DFQATT and CDR2 SNEGSKA (reference sequence). Trimming removed 2 bases from V and 0 bases from J, with 14 bases in between. The CDR3, as DNA: TGCAGTGCTAGATCCTCTTCCGCGGGCTCCTATAATTCACCCCTCCACTTT. It encodes CSARSSSAGSYNSPLHF.

This clonotype has more than one count but fewer than ten. The rearrangement joins TRBV4-3 to TRBJ1-1, with 9 bases that match TRBD1. The CDR3 runs 16 residues. Per the germline V gene, CDR1 is LGHNA and CDR2 is YSLEER. V lost 3 bases and J lost 0; bases outside the gene matches: 5. CDR3 sequence reads: CASSHSDRGMNTEAFF. The CDR3 DNA reads as TGCGCCAGCAGCCACTCAGACAGGGGGATGAACACTGAAGCTTTCTTT.

This clonotype was seen many times. V gene TRBV12-3 or TRBV12-4 combines with J gene TRBJ2-3; D ambiguous. The CDR3 extends over 12 amino acids. V shed 3 bases and J shed 4 bases, with 5 bases lying between them. The CDR3 DNA sequence: TGTGCCAGCAGTTTGTCCCCAGATACGCAGTATTTT. It yields the protein CASSLSPDTQYF.

This clonotype was observed a handful of times. The genes are TRBV29-1 and TRBJ2-3; D remains unclear. Germline values: CDR1 SQVTM, CDR2 ANQGSEA. Trimming stripped 5 bases from V and 14 bases from J, with 20 bases between. This CDR3 is 12 amino acids long. CDR3 region: CSVPETPSRWYF. CDR3 in DNA: TGCAGCGTTCCGGAGACTCCTTCAAGGTGGTATTTT.